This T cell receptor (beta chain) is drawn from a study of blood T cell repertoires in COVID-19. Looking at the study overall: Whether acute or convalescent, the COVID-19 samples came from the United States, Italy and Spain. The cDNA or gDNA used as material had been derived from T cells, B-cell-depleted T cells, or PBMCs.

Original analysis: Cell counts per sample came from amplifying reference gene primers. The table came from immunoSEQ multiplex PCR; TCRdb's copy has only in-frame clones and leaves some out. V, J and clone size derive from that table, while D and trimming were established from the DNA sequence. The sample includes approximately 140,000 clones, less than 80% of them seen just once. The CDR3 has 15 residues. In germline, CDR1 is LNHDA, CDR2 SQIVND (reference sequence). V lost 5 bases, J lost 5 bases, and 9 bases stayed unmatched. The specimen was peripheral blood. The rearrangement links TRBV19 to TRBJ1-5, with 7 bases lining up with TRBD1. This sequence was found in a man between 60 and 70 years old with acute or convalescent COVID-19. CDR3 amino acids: CASSPGRGQYQPQHF. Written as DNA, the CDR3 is TGTGCCAGTAGTCCGGGTAGGGGGCAATATCAGCCCCAGCATTTT.